The 17 T cell receptor beta chains reported below all come from one sample, sequenced in a study of blood T cell repertoires in COVID-19 (dated by TCRdb to 2018 to 2020). Libraries were built with the immunoSEQ multiplex PCR assay. The clones in this table, taken by TCRdb from immuneACCESS, are in-frame only. Not every clone is retained; where verified, under half of the shortfall comes from an unresolved V gene, and the cause of the rest is unknown. The sample contains around 100,000 clones, approximately 81% of them found a single time. Clones ranked in the top ten supply less than 15% of the sample. The specimen sequenced was peripheral blood. Source of these receptors: a human donor in a cohort sampled during active COVID-19.

The chain combines TRBV28 with TRBJ1-5; possible D gene TRBD1, 5 bases. Germline V gene data show CDR1 as MDHEN and CDR2 as SYDVKM. The CDR3 runs to 15 residues. The V and J ends lost 6 bases and 5 bases respectively, with 17 bases between them. The CDR3 DNA reads as TGTGCCAGCAGCTACTATCCCCGGGGGGATCAGCCCCAGCATTTT. Protein product: CASSYYPRGDQPQHF.

This chain joins TRBV13 and TRBJ2-5; TRBD1 agrees at 7 bases. The CDR3 runs 16 residues. V dropped 0 bases and J dropped 3; count of bases not matched to a gene: 7. Germline V gives CDR1 PRHDT, CDR2 FYEKMQ (reference sequence). The CDR3 loop reads CASSLGRGGREETQYF. DNA of the CDR3: TGTGCCAGCAGCTTAGGCCGAGGGGGCAGGGAAGAGACCCAGTACTTC. The whole variable domain, filled in from reference TRBV13 and TRBJ2-5, reads AAGVIQSPRHLIKEKRETATLKCYPIPRHDTVYWYQQGPGQDPQFLISFYEKMQSDKGSIPDRFSAQQFSDYHSELNMSSLELGDSALYFCASSLGRGGREETQYFGPGTRLLVL.

The chain links TRBV21-1 to TRBJ2-2; the listed D gene, TRBD2, was not tested against the DNA. TRBV21-1 has pseudogene status. This CDR3 has 17 residues. This CDR3 reads CASNFTSGEIDTGELFF. As DNA, the CDR3 is TGTGCCAGCAACTTTACTAGCGGGGAAATCGACACCGGGGAGCTGTTTTTT.

The J gene is TRBJ1-3, the V gene TRBV25-1; no reliable D call. V lost 10 bases to trimming and J lost 3 bases, with 19 bases between them. CDR1 and CDR2 from the germline V gene are MGHDK and SYGVNS. The CDR3 is 15 amino acids. The CDR3 nucleotides are TGTGCCACCCCTTGGATGGAGATGCGTGGAAACACCATATATTTT. This translates into CATPWMEMRGNTIYF. The full variable domain, in which reference TRBV25-1 and TRBJ1-3 provide the parts outside the CDR3, is EADIYQTPRYLVIGTGKKITLECSQTMGHDKMYWYQQDPGMELHLIHYSYGVNSTEKGDLSSESTVSRIRTEHFPLTLESARPSHTSQYLCATPWMEMRGNTIYFGEGSWLTVV.

The chain has TRBV5-1 and TRBJ2-1, with 9 nucleotides matching TRBD2. The J segment lost 4 bases and the V segment lost 3 bases, leaving 2 bases of the junction unmatched. Germline-derived CDR1 and CDR2 are SGHRS and YFSETQ. The CDR3 sequence is 14 residues long. Written as DNA, the CDR3 is TGCGCCAGCAGCTCTAGCGGGGATTACAATGAGCAGTTCTTC. This gives the protein CASSSSGDYNEQFF.

A single count supports this clone. The chain recombines TRBV3-1 (or the pseudogene TRBV3-2) with TRBJ2-7, with unresolved D. This CDR3 has 11 residues. Germline V gives CDR1 LGHDT, CDR2 YNNKEL (reference sequence). Trimming stripped 4 bases from V and 6 bases from J, with 7 bases between. The CDR3 coding sequence is TGTGCCAGCAGCCCCCGGGTCGAGCAGTACTTC. This codes for CASSPRVEQYF.

The V gene is TRBV18, the J gene TRBJ2-1, with TRBD2 identical over 7 bases. Trimming removed 3 bases from V and 4 bases from J; junction bases left unmatched: 9. CDR1 and CDR2 from the germline V gene are KGHSH and LQKENI. The CDR3 is 16 amino acids. This CDR3 reads CASSPGGYGGYNEQFF. The DNA of the CDR3 is TGTGCCAGCTCACCGGGAGGTTACGGGGGGTACAATGAGCAGTTCTTC.

This chain links TRBV29-1 with TRBJ2-1, with a possible D match to TRBD2 (5 bases). The germline V gene encodes CDR1 SQVTM and CDR2 ANQGSEA. The V gene lost 6 bases and the J gene lost 6 bases, with 6 bases spanning the gap. This CDR3 is built from 10 residues. CDR3 bases: TGCAGCGTCGGAGGCAATGAGCAGTTCTTC. Translated, it gives CSVGGNEQFF.

The rearrangement links TRBV10-3 to TRBJ1-2; D perhaps matches TRBD1 (6 bases). Trimming took 7 bases from V and 3 from J, leaving 15 bases between them. Germline V gene lookup returns CDR1 ENHRY and CDR2 SYGVKD. CDR3 length: 14 residues. Here the CDR3 DNA reads TGTGCCATCACCAGTACAGGGACGGACTATGGCTACACCTTC. Translating gives CAITSTGTDYGYTF.

The table lists this clone with a count of one. The chain combines TRBV5-6 with TRBJ2-1; D is undetermined. CDR3 size: 16 residues. Trimming shortened V by 1 base and J by 0 bases, and 11 bases separated the two germline ends. Germline CDR1 reads SGHDT; CDR2 reads YYEEEE. As DNA, the CDR3 is TGTGCCAGCAGCTTGTTGCCTTCCGGCTCCTACAATGAGCAGTTCTTC. Protein: CASSLLPSGSYNEQFF.

The CDR3: CASSENSIGTEAFF. In DNA form, the CDR3 reads TGTGCCAGCAGTGAAAACAGTATTGGCACTGAAGCTTTCTTT. This rearrangement joins TRBV2 to TRBJ1-1, with no clear D. CDR3 size: 14 residues. The germline V gene encodes CDR1 SNHLY and CDR2 FYNNEI. Trimming took off 2 bases at V and 4 bases at J, with 11 bases between the two ends.

V usage is TRBV7-2 and J usage is TRBJ2-3; TRBD2 matches at 10 bases. CDR1 and CDR2 from the germline V gene are SGHTA and FQGNSA. V lost 2 bases, J lost 5 bases, and 7 bases stayed unmatched. This CDR3 is 16 amino acids long. The CDR3: CASSLTASGGGDTQYF. In DNA, the CDR3 is TGTGCCAGCAGCTTAACGGCTAGCGGGGGCGGAGATACGCAGTATTTT.

The CDR3 sequence: CASSIGQTDNEQFF. The DNA of the CDR3 is TGTGCCAGCAGTATCGGACAGACTGACAATGAGCAGTTCTTC. The gene calls are TRBV28 and TRBJ2-1; a weak D match, TRBD1 (6 bases). CDR1 is MDHEN, CDR2 SYDVKM, per germline. The CDR3 has 14 residues. V dropped 5 bases and J dropped 5 bases, with 13 bases sitting between them.

This chain uses TRBV11-3 with TRBJ2-3, with D tentatively TRBD1 (6 bases). Trimming took off 3 bases at V and 6 bases at J, with 22 bases between the two ends. This CDR3 is built from 17 residues. Germline CDR1 reads SGHNT; CDR2 reads YENEEA. Written as DNA, the CDR3 is TGTGCCAGCAGCTTGGGACAAGTCCAAAGACAGAGGGATACGCAGTATTTT. Protein: CASSLGQVQRQRDTQYF.

The chain couples TRBV5-4 to TRBJ2-2; D possibly corresponds to TRBD1 (7 bases). CDR1 and CDR2 (germline): SGHNT, YYREEE (reference sequence). The CDR3 spans 16 residues. The ends were cut back, 4 bases at V and 4 bases at J, with 17 bases in the middle. The CDR3 loop is CASSLHRQGGTGELFF. CDR3 nucleotides: TGTGCCAGCAGCCTCCACCGACAGGGAGGCACCGGGGAGCTGTTTTTT.

The J gene is TRBJ1-2, the V gene TRBV7-2; D is unresolved. Trimming took 5 bases from V and 7 from J, leaving 20 bases between them. CDR1 is SGHTA and CDR2 is FQGNSA in the germline V gene. The CDR3 is 15 amino acids. The CDR3 protein is CASSPGGSTRGGYTF. The CDR3 region has the DNA TGTGCCAGCAGCCCCGGCGGATCCACCCGGGGTGGCTACACCTTC.

In its sample, this clone was seen a few times. This chain links TRBV4-2 with TRBJ1-5; D uncertain. Between the trimmed V and J ends, which lost 0 bases and 5 bases, there was a span of 5 bases. The germline gives CDR1 LGHNA, CDR2 YNFKEQ. The CDR3 covers 13 residues. CDR3 sequence: CASSQDRDQPQHF. The CDR3 coding sequence is TGTGCCAGCAGCCAAGATCGTGATCAGCCCCAGCATTTT.